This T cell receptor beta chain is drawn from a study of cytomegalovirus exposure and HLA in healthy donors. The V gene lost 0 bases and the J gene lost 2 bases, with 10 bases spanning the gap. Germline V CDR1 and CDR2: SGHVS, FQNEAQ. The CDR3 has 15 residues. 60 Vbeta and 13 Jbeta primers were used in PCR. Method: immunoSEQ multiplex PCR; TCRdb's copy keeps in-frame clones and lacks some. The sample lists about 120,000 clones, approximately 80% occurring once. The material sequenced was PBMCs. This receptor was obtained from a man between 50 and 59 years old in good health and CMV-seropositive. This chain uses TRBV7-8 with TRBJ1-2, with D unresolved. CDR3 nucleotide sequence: TGTGCCAGCAGCTTAGCGGGCATCCAAAACTATGGCTACACCTTC. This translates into CASSLAGIQNYGYTF.